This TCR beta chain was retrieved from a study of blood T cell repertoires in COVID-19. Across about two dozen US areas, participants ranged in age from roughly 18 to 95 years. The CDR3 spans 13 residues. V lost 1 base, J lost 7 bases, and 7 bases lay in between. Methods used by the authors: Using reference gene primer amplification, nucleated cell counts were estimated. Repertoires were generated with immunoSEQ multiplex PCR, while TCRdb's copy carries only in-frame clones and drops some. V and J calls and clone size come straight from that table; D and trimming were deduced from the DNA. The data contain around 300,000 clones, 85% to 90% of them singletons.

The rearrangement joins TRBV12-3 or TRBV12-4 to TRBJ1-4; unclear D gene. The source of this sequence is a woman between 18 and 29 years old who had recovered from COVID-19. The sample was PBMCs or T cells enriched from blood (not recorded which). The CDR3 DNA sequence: TGTGCCAGCAGTTTAGTACGCGTTGAAAAACTGTTTTTT. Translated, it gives CASSLVRVEKLFF.